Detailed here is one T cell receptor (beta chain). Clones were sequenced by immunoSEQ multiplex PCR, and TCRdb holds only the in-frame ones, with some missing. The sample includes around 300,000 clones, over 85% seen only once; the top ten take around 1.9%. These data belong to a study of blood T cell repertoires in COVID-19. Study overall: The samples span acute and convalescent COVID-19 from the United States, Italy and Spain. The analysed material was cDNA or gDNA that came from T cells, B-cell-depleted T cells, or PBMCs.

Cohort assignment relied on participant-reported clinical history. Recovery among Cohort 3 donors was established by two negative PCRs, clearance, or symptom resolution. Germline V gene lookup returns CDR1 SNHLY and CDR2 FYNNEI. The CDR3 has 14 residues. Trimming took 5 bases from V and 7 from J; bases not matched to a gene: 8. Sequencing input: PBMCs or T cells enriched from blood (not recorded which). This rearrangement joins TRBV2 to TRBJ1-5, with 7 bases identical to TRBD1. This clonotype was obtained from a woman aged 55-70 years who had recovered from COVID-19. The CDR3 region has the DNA TGTGCCAGCAGTAAGCTCGGGACAGACCAGCCCCAGCATTTT. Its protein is CASSKLGTDQPQHF.